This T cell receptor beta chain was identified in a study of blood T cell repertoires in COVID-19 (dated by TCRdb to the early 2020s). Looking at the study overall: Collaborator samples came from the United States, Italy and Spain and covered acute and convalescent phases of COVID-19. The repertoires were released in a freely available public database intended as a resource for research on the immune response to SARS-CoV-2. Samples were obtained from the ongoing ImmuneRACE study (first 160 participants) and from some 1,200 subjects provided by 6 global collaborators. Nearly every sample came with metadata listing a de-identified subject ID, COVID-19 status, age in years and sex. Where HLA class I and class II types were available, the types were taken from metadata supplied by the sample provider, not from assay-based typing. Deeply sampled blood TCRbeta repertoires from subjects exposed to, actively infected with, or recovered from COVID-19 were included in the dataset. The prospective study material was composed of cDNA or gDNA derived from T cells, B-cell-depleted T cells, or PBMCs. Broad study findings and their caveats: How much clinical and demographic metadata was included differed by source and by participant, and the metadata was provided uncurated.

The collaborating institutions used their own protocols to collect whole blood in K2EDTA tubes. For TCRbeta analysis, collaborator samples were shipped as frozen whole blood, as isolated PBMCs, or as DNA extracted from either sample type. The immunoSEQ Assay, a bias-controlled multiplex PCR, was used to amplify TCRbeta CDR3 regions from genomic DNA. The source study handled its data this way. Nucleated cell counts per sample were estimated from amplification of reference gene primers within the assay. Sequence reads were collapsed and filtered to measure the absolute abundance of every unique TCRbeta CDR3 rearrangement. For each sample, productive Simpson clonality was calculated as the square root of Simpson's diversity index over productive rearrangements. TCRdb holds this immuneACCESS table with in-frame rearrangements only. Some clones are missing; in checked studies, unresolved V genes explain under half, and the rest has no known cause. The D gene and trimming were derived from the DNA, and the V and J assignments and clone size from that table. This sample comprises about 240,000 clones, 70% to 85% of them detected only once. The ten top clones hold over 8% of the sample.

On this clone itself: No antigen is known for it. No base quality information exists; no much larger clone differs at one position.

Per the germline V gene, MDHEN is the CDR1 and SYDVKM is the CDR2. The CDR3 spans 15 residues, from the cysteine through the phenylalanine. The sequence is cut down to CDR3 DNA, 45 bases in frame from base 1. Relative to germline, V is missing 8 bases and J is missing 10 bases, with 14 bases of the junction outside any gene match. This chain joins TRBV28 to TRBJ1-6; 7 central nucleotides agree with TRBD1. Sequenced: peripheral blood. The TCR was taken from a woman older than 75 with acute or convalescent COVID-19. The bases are TGTGCCAGCGGGCAGAGGACAGGAGGTTGGTCACCCCTCCACTTT. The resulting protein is CASGQRTGGWSPLHF.